These 5 T cell receptor beta chains came from one sample sequenced in a study of vaccination and CD4 T cells after COVID-19. The treatment is: roughly 10-day PBMC culture with coronavirus spike peptide pools or control peptides (ViraFEST assay). Sequenced with the Oncomine TCR Beta short-read assay was DNA taken from cultured CD4+ T cells. TCRdb itself ran the PCR reads through MiXCR, one entry per CDR3 protein. The sample carries more than 6,500 distinct CDR3 sequences, 50% to 70% recorded once. These receptors' targets are unknown. Sequencing was carried out using CD4+ T cells from blood, cultured in vitro. The receptors were gathered from a human donor who had recovered from COVID-19.

V is TRBV24-1 and J is TRBJ1-1; D is unresolved. From germline, CDR1 is KGHDR and CDR2 SFDVKD. The CDR3 covers 14 residues. V lost 2 bases to trimming and J lost 1 base, with 7 bases between them. For the CDR3, the DNA is TGTGCCACCAGTGATTCAACAAGGAACACTGAAGCTTTCTTT. It translates to CATSDSTRNTEAFF.

This chain uses TRBV4-1 with TRBJ1-1; D might be TRBD1 (5 bases). Per germline, CDR1 MGHRA and CDR2 YSYEKL. The CDR3 runs to 17 residues. The germline V and J ends were trimmed by 1 base and 0 bases, with 15 bases remaining between them. CDR3 sequence (DNA): TGCGCCAGCAGCCAAGGCCCTGGGGACCGCATGAACACTGAAGCTTTCTTT. Translation gives CASSQGPGDRMNTEAFF.

This clonotype was seen a few times. At one end the junction does not follow the germline gene, possibly because of a read error. The gene calls are TRBV7-2 and TRBJ2-1; 11 bases line up with TRBD2. CDR1 SGHTA and CDR2 FQGNSA come from the germline V gene. The CDR3 is 12 amino acids. The CDR3 sequence is CASSLSGLAGLF. CDR3 in DNA: TGTGCCAGCAGCTTATCAGGACTAGCGGGTCTCTTC.

The V and J genes are TRBV20-1 and TRBJ2-3; D perhaps matches TRBD2 (5 bases). Germline assignment: CDR1 DFQATT and CDR2 SNEGSKA (reference sequence). The CDR3 has 12 amino acids. The CDR3 sequence: CSASGNTDTQYF. CDR3 in DNA: TGCAGCGCGAGCGGAAACACAGATACGCAGTATTTT.

J is TRBJ2-3 and V is TRBV12-3 or TRBV12-4, with D perhaps matching TRBD2 (5 bases). The CDR3 runs 14 residues. V was cut by 1 base and J by 0 bases, with 5 bases left in between. DNA for the CDR3: TGTGCCAGCAGTTTAGGGACTAGCACAGATACGCAGTATTTT. Its translation is CASSLGTSTDTQYF.